The following is a TCR beta chain sequence with its context. Its antigen is currently unknown. At one end the junction does not follow the germline gene, possibly because of a read error. This specimen comes from a study of post-analysis software for immune sequencing data. Study-level information: As for disease course, relapsing-remitting, secondary progressive and progressive-relapsing multiple sclerosis were all included.

Unique molecular identifiers were built into the TCR beta cDNA libraries. TCRdb processed the PCR reads anew with MiXCR; each CDR3 protein has one entry. The table has hundreds of thousands of distinct CDR3 sequences, over 45% seen once. The CDR3 sequence is 15 residues long. Per the germline V gene, CDR1 is LGHNA and CDR2 is YNFKEQ. The study, taken as a whole, reports: A significant reduction in normalized Chao1 diversity was observed in multiple sclerosis patients versus controls. Comparison of patients with controls showed 4 to 6 TRBV segments more frequent in patients, TRBV5-6, TRBV5-1 and TRBV20-1 among them.

The V and J genes are TRBV4-2 and TRBJ2-1; 10 bases fit TRBD2. Sequencing was carried out using blood. The sequence came from a girl aged 2-10 years with multiple sclerosis. CDR3 residues: CASSLAGGPYDEQFF. The DNA of the CDR3 is TGTGCCAGCAGCCTAGCGGGAGGCCCCTACGATGAGCAGTTCTTC.